Listed below are T cell receptor beta chains from one sample, sequenced in a study of T cell repertoires in cytomegalovirus infection. These receptors' antigens are unknown. TCRdb re-derived calls from the reads in MiXCR, one entry per CDR3 protein. In the table there are under 200,000 distinct CDR3 sequences, less than 25% of which are singletons. Material: CD8+ T cells from cultured PBMCs, obtained from culture after CMV antigen stimulation. The receptors stem from a human donor in good health (CMV status not recorded). Some clones in this sample may be carry-over from other donors' samples. The CDR3 runs from the conserved cysteine through the conserved F or W. Each record gives: clone size, V gene, J gene, CDR3 length, D gene, CDR3 protein, CDR3 DNA. D genes are given only for firm matches. Where a row states a size, it is once, few, many or the class of an expanded clone; other rows omit it.

NA	TRBV7-2	TRBJ1-2	14	NA	CASNLGTVHYGYTF	TGTGCCAGCAACCTAGGGACTGTGCACTATGGCTACACCTTC
few	TRBV4-1	TRBJ1-1	16	NA	CASSQDFTGMNTEAFF	TGCGCCAGCAGCCAAGATTTCACGGGGATGAACACTGAAGCTTTCTTT
NA	TRBV7-9	TRBJ1-2	16	NA	CASSPETGLTNYGYTF	TGTGCCAGCAGCCCGGAGACAGGACTTACCAACTATGGCTACACCTTC
NA	TRBV7-3	TRBJ2-5	20	TRBD2	CASSLMGATLAGGVEETQYF	TGTGCCAGCAGCTTAATGGGAGCTACATTAGCGGGGGGCGTTGAAGAGACCCAGTACTTC
few	TRBV12-3/TRBV12-4	TRBJ2-7	15	NA	CASSLSPGLYYEQYF	TGTGCCAGCAGTTTAAGTCCAGGGCTATACTACGAGCAGTACTTC
few	TRBV25-1	TRBJ2-1	14	NA	CASSLGRLNNEQFF	TGTGCCAGCAGCCTGGGACGTTTAAACAATGAGCAGTTCTTC
few	TRBV4-1	TRBJ2-3	17	NA	CASSQDLGGGDADTQYF	TGCGCCAGCAGCCAAGATCTGGGGGGTGGGGACGCAGATACGCAGTATTTT
few	TRBV7-2	TRBJ1-5	12	NA	CAGPRTNQPQHF	TGTGCCGGCCCCCGGACCAATCAGCCCCAGCATTTT
once	TRBV4-2	TRBJ2-7	16	TRBD2	CASSQESGGASYEQYF	TGTGCCAGCAGCCAAGAGAGCGGGGGGGCCTCCTACGAGCAGTACTTC
NA	TRBV7-6	TRBJ2-7	15	TRBD1	CASSPGGTGSYEQYF	TGTGCCAGCAGCCCAGGCGGGACAGGATCCTACGAGCAGTACTTC
NA	TRBV6-1	TRBJ1-1	15	NA	CASRVGTGRRSEAFF	TGTGCCAGCAGAGTCGGTACAGGTCGGAGGTCTGAAGCTTTCTTT
NA	TRBV5-4	TRBJ1-1	14	TRBD1	CASIVQGAGTEAFF	TGTGCCAGCATCGTACAGGGGGCAGGCACTGAAGCTTTCTTT
NA	TRBV7-2	TRBJ2-7	13	TRBD2	CASSPRTSYEQYF	TGTGCCAGCAGCCCGAGGACTAGCTACGAGCAGTACTTC
many	TRBV29-1	TRBJ2-7	13	TRBD1	CSVTRDSAYEQYF	TGCAGCGTGACCCGGGACAGTGCCTACGAGCAGTACTTC
few	TRBV7-2	TRBJ2-3	14	NA	CASSDVLGPDTQYF	TGTGCCAGCAGCGATGTACTAGGGCCAGATACGCAGTATTTT
few	TRBV4-3	TRBJ2-7	17	TRBD1	CASSQEGVGTGSYEQYF	TGCGCCAGCAGCCAAGAGGGGGTTGGGACAGGAAGCTACGAGCAGTACTTC
few	TRBV4-1	TRBJ1-5	15	NA	CASSLRLLSNQPQHF	TGCGCCAGCAGCCTCCGGCTCCTGAGCAATCAGCCCCAGCATTTT
few	TRBV7-2	TRBJ1-1	17	NA	CASSFGGRSRMDTEAFF	TGTGCCAGCAGCTTCGGGGGGAGGTCTAGGATGGACACTGAAGCTTTCTTT
few	TRBV29-1	TRBJ2-7	15	TRBD1	CSVVGPGQGGYEQYF	TGCAGCGTTGTTGGCCCGGGACAGGGGGGATACGAGCAGTACTTC
NA	TRBV4-1	TRBJ2-7	13	NA	CASSPTVSGQQYF	TGCGCCAGCAGCCCAACAGTATCGGGACAGCAGTACTTC
few	TRBV7-8	TRBJ2-2	13	NA	CASLEKLTGELFF	TGTGCCAGCTTAGAGAAGTTAACCGGGGAGCTGTTTTTT
NA	TRBV19	TRBJ1-1	12	NA	CASRESNTEAFF	TGTGCCAGCAGGGAGTCGAACACTGAAGCTTTCTTT
few	TRBV7-9	TRBJ1-1	15	NA	CASSPQTGLNTEAFF	TGTGCCAGCAGCCCTCAGACAGGTTTGAACACTGAAGCTTTCTTT
NA	TRBV6-2/TRBV6-3	TRBJ2-7	20	TRBD1	CASSYWAGGQGAGSSYEQYF	TGTGCCAGCAGTTACTGGGCCGGAGGACAGGGGGCCGGTAGCTCCTACGAGCAGTACTTC
NA	TRBV12-3/TRBV12-4	TRBJ2-3	16	TRBD2	CASTPGLEKRSDTQYF	TGTGCCAGCACCCCGGGACTAGAGAAGCGTTCAGATACGCAGTATTTT
NA	TRBV7-2	TRBJ1-2	16	TRBD1	CASSGDRGLVDYGYTF	TGTGCCAGCAGCGGGGACAGGGGGCTGGTTGACTATGGCTACACCTTC
few	TRBV7-6	TRBJ1-1	12	TRBD1	CASSPTGAEAFF	TGTGCCAGCAGCCCTACAGGGGCTGAAGCTTTCTTT
NA	TRBV6-2/TRBV6-3	TRBJ2-3	14	NA	CASSYHREIVTQYF	TGTGCCAGCAGTTACCACAGAGAGATCGTAACGCAGTATTTT
NA	TRBV7-6	TRBJ2-1	18	TRBD2	CASSLVGIAGLSYNEQFF	TGTGCCAGCAGCTTAGTCGGTATAGCGGGGTTGTCCTACAATGAGCAGTTCTTC
many	TRBV7-2	TRBJ1-1	14	NA	CASSFLTENTEAFF	TGTGCCAGCAGCTTTCTTACAGAGAACACTGAAGCTTTCTTT
NA	TRBV27	TRBJ1-4	14	NA	CASSPTGMREKLFF	TGTGCCAGCAGTCCTACAGGGATGCGAGAAAAACTGTTTTTT
few	TRBV5-1	TRBJ2-2	15	NA	CASSLRSDLTGELFF	TGCGCCAGCAGCTTGAGGTCGGATCTAACCGGGGAGCTGTTTTTT
NA	TRBV12-3/TRBV12-4	TRBJ1-1	12	NA	CASSRTVAEAFF	TGTGCCAGCAGTCGGACTGTGGCTGAAGCTTTCTTT
NA	TRBV12-3/TRBV12-4	TRBJ2-5	14	NA	CASSITGLQETQYF	TGTGCCAGCAGTATAACAGGGCTTCAAGAGACCCAGTACTTC
NA	TRBV4-1	TRBJ1-2	14	NA	CASSQGKKNYGYTF	TGCGCCAGCAGCCAAGGGAAGAAAAACTATGGCTACACCTTC
few	TRBV7-9	TRBJ2-7	13	NA	CASSPWDTYEQYF	TGTGCCAGCAGCCCTTGGGACACCTACGAGCAGTACTTC
NA	TRBV7-6	TRBJ2-2	17	TRBD2	CASSLNPSGANTGELFF	TGTGCCAGCAGCTTAAATCCTAGCGGGGCGAACACCGGGGAGCTGTTTTTT
few	TRBV6-5	TRBJ2-7	15	TRBD1	CASSSGTGGTYEQYF	TGTGCCAGCAGTTCCGGGACAGGGGGTACCTACGAGCAGTACTTC
few	TRBV7-2	TRBJ1-1	16	NA	CASSLSGDLLNTEAFF	TGTGCCAGCAGCTTATCAGGGGACCTTTTGAACACTGAAGCTTTCTTT
few	TRBV4-2	TRBJ2-7	12	NA	CASSQSQYEQYF	TGTGCCAGCAGCCAAAGTCAGTACGAGCAGTACTTC
NA	TRBV7-2	TRBJ2-3	15	NA	CASILPTSSADTQYF	TGTGCCAGCATACTTCCGACTAGTTCGGCAGATACGCAGTATTTT
few	TRBV4-1	TRBJ1-1	15	TRBD1	CASSHKQGTGTEAFF	TGCGCCAGCAGCCACAAACAGGGGACGGGCACTGAAGCTTTCTTT
few	TRBV6-5	TRBJ2-2	15	NA	CASSSVGVGTGELFF	TGTGCCAGCAGTTCAGTAGGGGTCGGCACCGGGGAGCTGTTTTTT
few	TRBV6-2/TRBV6-3	TRBJ2-3	17	NA	CASSYSSWGQSTDTQYF	TGTGCCAGCAGTTACAGCTCCTGGGGGCAAAGCACAGATACGCAGTATTTT
few	TRBV6-5	TRBJ1-1	14	NA	CASSYSIGANEAFF	TGTGCCAGCAGTTACTCCATCGGGGCCAATGAAGCTTTCTTT
NA	TRBV7-8	TRBJ2-6	17	TRBD1	CASSTRTGLAGANVLTF	TGTGCCAGCAGTACCAGGACAGGGTTGGCTGGGGCCAACGTCCTGACTTTC
few	TRBV6-6	TRBJ1-1	13	TRBD1	CASSFTGVTEAFF	TGTGCCAGCAGTTTCACAGGGGTCACTGAAGCTTTCTTT
NA	TRBV12-3/TRBV12-4	TRBJ2-1	10	NA	CASSTNEQFF	TGTGCCAGCAGCACTAATGAGCAGTTCTTC
NA	TRBV6-5	TRBJ1-1	13	NA	CASSYEQTAEAFF	TGTGCCAGCAGTTATGAGCAAACGGCTGAAGCTTTCTTT
NA	TRBV15	TRBJ2-5	14	TRBD2	CATSPSGGGRAQYF	TGTGCCACCAGCCCTAGCGGGGGGGGACGGGCCCAGTACTTC